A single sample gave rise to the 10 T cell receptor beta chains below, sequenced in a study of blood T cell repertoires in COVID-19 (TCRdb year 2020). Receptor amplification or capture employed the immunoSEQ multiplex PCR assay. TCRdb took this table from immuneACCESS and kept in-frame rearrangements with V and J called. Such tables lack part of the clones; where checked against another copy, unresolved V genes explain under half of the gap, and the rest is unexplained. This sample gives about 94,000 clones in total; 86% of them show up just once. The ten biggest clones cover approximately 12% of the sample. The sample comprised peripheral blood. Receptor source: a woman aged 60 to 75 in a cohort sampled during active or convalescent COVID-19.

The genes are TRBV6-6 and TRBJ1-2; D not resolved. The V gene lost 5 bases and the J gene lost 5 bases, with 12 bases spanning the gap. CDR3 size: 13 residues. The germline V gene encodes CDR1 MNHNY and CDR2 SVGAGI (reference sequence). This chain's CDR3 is CASSAGGPYGYTF. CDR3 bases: TGTGCCAGCAGTGCCGGCGGTCCATATGGCTACACCTTC.

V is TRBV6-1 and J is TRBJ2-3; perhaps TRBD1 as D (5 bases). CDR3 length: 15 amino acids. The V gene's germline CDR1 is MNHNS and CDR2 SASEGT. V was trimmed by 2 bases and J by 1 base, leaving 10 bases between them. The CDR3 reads CASSEPGYGTDTQYF. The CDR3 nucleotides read TGTGCCAGCAGTGAACCAGGGTACGGCACAGATACGCAGTATTTT.

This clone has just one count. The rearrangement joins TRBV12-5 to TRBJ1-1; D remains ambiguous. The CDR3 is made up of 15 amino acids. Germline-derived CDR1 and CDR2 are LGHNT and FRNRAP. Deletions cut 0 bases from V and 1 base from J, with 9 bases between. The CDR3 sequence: CASGLVVGGNTEAFF. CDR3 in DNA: TGTGCTAGTGGTTTGGTAGTCGGTGGGAACACTGAAGCTTTCTTT.

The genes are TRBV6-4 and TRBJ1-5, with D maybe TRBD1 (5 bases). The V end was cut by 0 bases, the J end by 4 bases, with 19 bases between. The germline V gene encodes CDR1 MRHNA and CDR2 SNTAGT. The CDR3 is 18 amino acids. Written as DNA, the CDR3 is TGTGCCAGCAGTGACTCCGCGCGGGAGGGGCGGGGGAATCAGCCCCAGCATTTT. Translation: CASSDSAREGRGNQPQHF.

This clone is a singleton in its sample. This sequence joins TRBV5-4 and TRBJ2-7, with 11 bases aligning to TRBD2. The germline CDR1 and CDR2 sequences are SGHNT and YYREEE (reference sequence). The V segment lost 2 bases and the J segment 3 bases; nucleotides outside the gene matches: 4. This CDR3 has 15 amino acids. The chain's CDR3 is CASSFRLAGNYEQYF. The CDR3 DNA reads TGTGCCAGCAGCTTCCGACTAGCGGGAAACTACGAGCAGTACTTC.

The CDR3 DNA reads TGTGCCAGCTCAAGCGGCGGGGGGGCCGAGACGCAGTATTTT. Its protein product is CASSSGGGAETQYF. This chain links TRBV7-3 with TRBJ2-3; 9 bases are shared with TRBD2. Germline V gene lookup returns CDR1 SGHTA and CDR2 FQGTGA. This CDR3 contains 14 residues. V was pared by 8 bases and J by 9 bases, with 12 bases of the junction left unmatched. The full variable domain, completed using reference TRBV7-3 and TRBJ2-3, is GAGVSQTPSNKVTEKGKYVELRCDPISGHTALYWYRQSLGQGPEFLIYFQGTGAADDSGLPNDRFFAVRPEGSVSTLKIQRTERGDSAVYLCASSSGGGAETQYFGPGTRLTVL.

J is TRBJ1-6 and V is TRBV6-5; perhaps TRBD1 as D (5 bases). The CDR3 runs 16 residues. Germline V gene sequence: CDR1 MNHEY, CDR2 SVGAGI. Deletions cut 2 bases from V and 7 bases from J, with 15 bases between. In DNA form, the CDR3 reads TGTGCCAGCAGTTACGGAGGGGTGGGGATAAATTCACCCCTCCACTTT. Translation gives CASSYGGVGINSPLHF.

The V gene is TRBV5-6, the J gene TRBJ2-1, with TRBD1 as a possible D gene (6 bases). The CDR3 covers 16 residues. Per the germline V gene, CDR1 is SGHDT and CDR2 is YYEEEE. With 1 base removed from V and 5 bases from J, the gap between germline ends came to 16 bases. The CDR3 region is CASSLRYRTDNNEQFF. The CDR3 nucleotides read TGTGCCAGCAGCTTGAGATATAGGACAGATAACAATGAGCAGTTCTTC.

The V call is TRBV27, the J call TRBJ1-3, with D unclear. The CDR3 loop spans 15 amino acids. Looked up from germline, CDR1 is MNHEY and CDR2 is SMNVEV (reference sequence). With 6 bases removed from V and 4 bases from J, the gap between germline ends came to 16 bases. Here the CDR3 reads CASSLGGERGNTIYF. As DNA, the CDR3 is TGTGCCAGCAGCTTAGGCGGGGAGAGGGGAAACACCATATATTTT.

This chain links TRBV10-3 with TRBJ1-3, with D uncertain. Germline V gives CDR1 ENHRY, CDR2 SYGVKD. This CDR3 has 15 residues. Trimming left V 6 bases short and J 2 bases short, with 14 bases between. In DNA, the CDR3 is TGTGCCATCAGCGAACGAGTAACGACTGGAAACACCATATATTTT. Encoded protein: CAISERVTTGNTIYF.